A single sample is the source of the 21 T cell receptor beta chains below, sequenced in a study of patients and donors after allogeneic stem cell transplantation. TCRdb re-called the RT-PCR reads with MiXCR, one entry per CDR3 protein. This repertoire shows under 170,000 distinct CDR3 sequences, over 30% found once; its top ten account for 50% to 65%. Sequenced material: blood, either unsorted or a sorted T cell fraction (not recorded which). These receptors were obtained from a human donor who was either an allogeneic HSCT recipient or a stem cell or donor lymphocyte infusion donor (not recorded which). It is not recorded whose cells these are; they may come from a transplant donor.

The J gene is TRBJ2-3, the V gene TRBV7-9; maybe TRBD2 (5 bases). Germline CDR1 is SEHNR and CDR2 is FQNEAQ (reference sequence). This CDR3 has 15 residues. With 6 bases removed from V and 3 bases from J, the gap between germline ends came to 16 bases. The CDR3 DNA is TGTGCCAGCAGTTTAAATCTTGGGGAGACAGATACGCAGTATTTT. Translating gives CASSLNLGETDTQYF.

This clonotype was counted a few times. This sequence joins TRBV25-1 and TRBJ1-5; D call uncertain. CDR3 length equals 13 residues. V lost 4 bases to trimming and J lost 4 bases, with 8 bases between them. Germline V gene sequence: CDR1 MGHDK, CDR2 SYGVNS. The CDR3 loop is CASSVGLNQPQHF. CDR3 sequence (DNA): TGTGCCAGCAGTGTGGGTCTGAATCAGCCCCAGCATTTT.

This clonotype is a singleton in its sample. The chain combines TRBV6-6 with TRBJ2-3, with 10 bases fitting TRBD2. The V segment lost 2 bases and the J segment 4 bases; nucleotides outside the gene matches: 15. Germline values: CDR1 MNHNY, CDR2 SVGAGI (reference sequence). The CDR3 loop spans 19 amino acids. Here the CDR3 reads CASSYRMPGAGGRADTQYF. CDR3 DNA: TGTGCCAGCAGTTACCGGATGCCTGGAGCGGGGGGGCGAGCAGATACGCAGTATTTT.

The chain carries TRBV13 and TRBJ2-7, with a tentative D call TRBD1 (6 bases). V gave up 6 bases and J gave up 5 bases, with 17 bases separating them. This CDR3 region has 14 residues. From germline, CDR1 is PRHDT and CDR2 FYEKMQ (reference sequence). This chain's CDR3 is CASSYTGKHHEQYF. DNA of the CDR3: TGTGCCAGCAGTTACACAGGGAAACATCACGAGCAGTACTTC. Variable domain in full (rest from reference TRBV13 and TRBJ2-7): AAGVIQSPRHLIKEKRETATLKCYPIPRHDTVYWYQQGPGQDPQFLISFYEKMQSDKGSIPDRFSAQQFSDYHSELNMSSLELGDSALYFCASSYTGKHHEQYFGPGTRLTVT.

The chain links TRBV4-2 to TRBJ1-2; D not certain. CDR3 length: 14 amino acids. The V end lost 5 bases, the J end lost 6 bases, and 16 bases lay between the germline ends. Per germline, CDR1 LGHNA and CDR2 YNFKEQ. CDR3 protein: CASSSRTPHHGYTF. CDR3 bases: TGTGCCAGCAGCTCCCGCACCCCACACCATGGCTACACCTTC.

This clonotype was recorded a few times. V is TRBV9 and J is TRBJ1-1; D is ambiguous. Deletions cut 2 bases from V and 7 bases from J, with 12 bases between. The CDR3 spans 13 residues. Looked up from germline, CDR1 is SGDLS and CDR2 is YYNGEE. The CDR3, as DNA: TGTGCCAGCAGCGTTTATTCGGGAGGTGAAGCTTTCTTT. Amino acids: CASSVYSGGEAFF.

In its sample, this clonotype was seen a few times. The rearrangement links TRBV12-3 or TRBV12-4 to TRBJ1-5; 7 nucleotides match TRBD1. The J segment lost 1 base and the V segment lost 5 bases, leaving 5 bases of the junction unmatched. This CDR3 has 15 amino acids. CDR3 protein: CASSRQGPSNQPQHF. CDR3 coding DNA: TGTGCCAGCAGTAGACAGGGACCAAGCAATCAGCCCCAGCATTTT.

The V call is TRBV5-1, the J call TRBJ2-1; D is ambiguous. Trimming took off 0 bases at V and 7 bases at J, with 11 bases between the two ends. In germline, CDR1 is SGHRS, CDR2 YFSETQ. This CDR3 contains 14 residues. The DNA for the CDR3 is TGCGCCAGCAGCTTGGAGCTGGGTCAAAATGAGCAGTTCTTC. It is translated as CASSLELGQNEQFF. The full variable domain, its missing parts supplied by reference TRBV5-1 and TRBJ2-1, is KAGVTQTPRYLIKTRGQQVTLSCSPISGHRSVSWYQQTPGQGLQFLFEYFSETQRNKGNFPGRFSGRQFSNSRSEMNVSTLELGDSALYLCASSLELGQNEQFFGPGTRLTVL.

This clonotype came up many times. J is TRBJ1-3 and V is TRBV12-3 or TRBV12-4; a weak D match, TRBD1 (5 bases). With 5 bases removed from V and 3 bases from J, the gap between germline ends came to 14 bases. The CDR3 has 15 amino acids. The CDR3 DNA sequence: TGTGCCAGCAGTATAAATCAGGGATATGGAAACACCATATATTTT. This codes for CASSINQGYGNTIYF.

The rearrangement joins TRBV4-1 to TRBJ1-1; no reliable D call. V was trimmed by 0 bases and J by 3 bases, leaving 14 bases between them. The germline CDR1 and CDR2 sequences are MGHRA and YSYEKL. This CDR3 is built from 16 residues. The DNA for the CDR3 is TGCGCCAGCAGCCAAGACGGACCCAAAGGGCACACTGAAGCTTTCTTT. Its protein is CASSQDGPKGHTEAFF.

There are a few counts of this clonotype. This CDR3 reads CASSSLETQYF. The CDR3 nucleotides read TGTGCCAGCAGCTCGTTGGAGACCCAGTACTTC. The genes are TRBV12-3 or TRBV12-4 and TRBJ2-5; D call uncertain. Between the trimmed V and J ends, which lost 6 bases and 5 bases, there was a span of 7 bases. This CDR3 comprises 11 residues.

This chain uses TRBV25-1 with TRBJ2-1; maybe TRBD1 (6 bases). Germline CDR1 MGHDK, CDR2 SYGVNS. The CDR3 contains 14 residues. The V end lost 6 bases, the J end lost 5 bases, and 14 bases lay between the germline ends. CDR3 DNA sequence: TGTGCCAGCAGGGATATAGGACAGAACAATGAGCAGTTCTTC. It is translated as CASRDIGQNNEQFF.

On this clonotype: A read error may produce the germline difference seen at one junction end. The chain links TRBV20-1 to TRBJ2-6, with 9 bases identical to TRBD1. CDR3 length: 12 residues. CDR1 and CDR2 (germline): DFQATT, SNEGSKA (reference sequence). The DNA for the CDR3 is TGCAGTGCCCAGACAGGGGGCAACGTCCTGACTTTC. Translating it yields CSAQTGGNVLTF.

This chain links TRBV10-3 with TRBJ1-5, with TRBD1 as a possible D gene (6 bases). This CDR3 is 17 amino acids long. V lost 3 bases and J 5 bases, leaving 20 bases between the germline ends. The germline gives CDR1 ENHRY, CDR2 SYGVKD. The DNA for the CDR3 is TGTGCCATCAGTGATGCCCGGGGGGGGCCTAAGGATCAGCCCCAGCATTTT. Amino acid sequence: CAISDARGGPKDQPQHF.

The rearrangement uses TRBV11-2 and TRBJ2-1; possible D gene TRBD1, 6 bases. The length of the CDR3 is 14 residues. CDR1 is SGHAT, CDR2 FQNNGV, per germline. V was clipped by 5 bases and J by 6 bases, with 14 bases between them. The CDR3 DNA reads TGTGCCAGCAGCGAGCTAGGACAGCTCAATGAGCAGTTCTTC. It encodes CASSELGQLNEQFF.

The table lists this clonotype with a few counts. This chain joins TRBV2 and TRBJ1-1; no definite D call. Germline V gene lookup returns CDR1 SNHLY and CDR2 FYNNEI. With 3 bases removed from V and 0 bases from J, the gap between germline ends came to 14 bases. CDR3 length: 16 residues. The CDR3 region is CASSDGFGSMNTEAFF. CDR3 sequence (DNA): TGTGCCAGCAGTGATGGGTTTGGGTCCATGAACACTGAAGCTTTCTTT.

The chain joins TRBV6-6 to TRBJ1-4; D uncertain. Germline lookup yields CDR1 MNHNY and CDR2 SVGAGI (reference sequence). Trimming removed 6 bases from V and 2 bases from J, with 13 bases in between. The CDR3 consists of 15 residues. The CDR3 loop reads CASRHTGRTNEKLFF. The CDR3 bases are TGTGCCAGCAGACACACCGGGAGGACTAATGAAAAACTGTTTTTT.

This clonotype was recorded at least ten times. The chain combines TRBV10-3 with TRBJ1-1, with 7 bases aligning to TRBD1. The trim removed 6 bases at V and 2 bases at J, leaving 9 bases unmatched. The CDR3 spans 15 residues. The V gene's germline CDR1 is ENHRY and CDR2 SYGVKD. CDR3 residues: CAISGQGTANTEAFF. The DNA of the CDR3 is TGTGCCATCAGCGGGCAAGGGACAGCTAACACTGAAGCTTTCTTT.

This clonotype was seen a handful of times. The rearrangement links TRBV5-5 to TRBJ1-2; possibly TRBD1 for D (5 bases). The CDR3 sequence is 16 residues long. The V and J ends lost 0 bases and 5 bases respectively, with 17 bases between them. The germline V gene has CDR1 SGHKS and CDR2 YYEKEE (reference sequence). CDR3 sequence: CASSLGGGGEKYGYTF. The CDR3 nucleotides are TGTGCCAGCAGCTTGGGTGGTGGGGGTGAAAAATATGGCTACACCTTC.

This clonotype was found a few times. The chain has TRBV6-2 or TRBV6-3 and TRBJ2-3; TRBD2 matches at 12 bases. CDR1 is MNHEY and CDR2 is SVGEGT in the germline V gene. The CDR3 loop spans 16 amino acids. The V segment lost 5 bases and the J segment 5 bases; nucleotides outside the gene matches: 8. The CDR3 sequence is CASSPGLAGLGDTQYF. DNA of the CDR3: TGTGCCAGCAGTCCAGGACTAGCGGGGTTAGGAGATACGCAGTATTTT.

The V and J genes are TRBV6-2 or TRBV6-3 and TRBJ1-5; D gene unclear. Germline CDR1 reads MNHEY; CDR2 reads SVGEGT. The length of the CDR3 is 17 residues. The germline V and J ends were trimmed by 1 base and 2 bases, with 15 bases remaining between them. DNA of the CDR3: TGTGCCAGCAGTTACTGGAGGGATCAAGTGGGCAATCAGCCCCAGCATTTT. Translated: CASSYWRDQVGNQPQHF.